The present T cell receptor (beta chain) was sequenced within a study of PD-1 blockade in classical Hodgkin lymphoma. As concerns this clone: The antigen remains undetermined.

J lost 5 bases, V lost 5 bases, and 6 bases had no gene match. The CDR3 consists of 14 residues. The V gene's germline CDR1 is MNHEY and CDR2 SVGAGI. Study-wide results and caveats: Relapsed/refractory patients reportedly had the lowest baseline TCR diversity, below newly diagnosed patients, who were below healthy donors.

All the patients suffered relapse after autologous stem cell transplantation, and brentuximab vedotin exposure differed. Assay: immunoSEQ multiplex PCR; the TCRdb copy retains only in-frame clones and omits some. The data contain 95,000 to 120,000 clones, roughly nine tenths of them singletons. The chain couples TRBV6-5 to TRBJ1-2; TRBD1 matches at 9 bases. This receptor was obtained from a human donor with classical Hodgkin lymphoma. This specimen consisted of peripheral blood mononuclear cells (PBMCs), obtained before the second cycle of nivolumab. The CDR3 nucleotides are TGTGCCAGCAGTCAACAGGGGGCGCGATATGGCTACACCTTC. This encodes CASSQQGARYGYTF.